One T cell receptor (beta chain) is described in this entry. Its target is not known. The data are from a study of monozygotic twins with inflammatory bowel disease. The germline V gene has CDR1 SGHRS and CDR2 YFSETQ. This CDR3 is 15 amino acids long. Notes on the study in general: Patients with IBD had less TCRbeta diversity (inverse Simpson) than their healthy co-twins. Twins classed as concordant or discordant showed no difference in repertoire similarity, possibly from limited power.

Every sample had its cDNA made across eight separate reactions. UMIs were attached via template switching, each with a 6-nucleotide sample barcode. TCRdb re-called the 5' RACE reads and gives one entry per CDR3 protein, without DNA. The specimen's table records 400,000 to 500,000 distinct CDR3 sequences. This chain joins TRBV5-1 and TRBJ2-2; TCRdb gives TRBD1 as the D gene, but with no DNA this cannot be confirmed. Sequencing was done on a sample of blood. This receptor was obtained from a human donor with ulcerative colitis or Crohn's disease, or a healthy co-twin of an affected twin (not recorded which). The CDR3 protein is CASSAKGANTGELFF.